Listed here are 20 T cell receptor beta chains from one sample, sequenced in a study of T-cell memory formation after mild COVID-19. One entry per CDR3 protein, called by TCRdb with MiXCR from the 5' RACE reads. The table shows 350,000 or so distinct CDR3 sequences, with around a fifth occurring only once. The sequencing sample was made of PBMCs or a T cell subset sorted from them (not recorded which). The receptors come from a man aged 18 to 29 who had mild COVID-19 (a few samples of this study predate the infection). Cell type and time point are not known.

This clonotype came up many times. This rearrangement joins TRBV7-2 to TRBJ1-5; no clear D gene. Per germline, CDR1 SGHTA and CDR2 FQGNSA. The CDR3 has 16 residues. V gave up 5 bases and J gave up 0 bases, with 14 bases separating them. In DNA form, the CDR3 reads TGTGCCAGCAGCCCTTCTACGATCCATAGCAATCAGCCCCAGCATTTT. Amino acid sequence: CASSPSTIHSNQPQHF.

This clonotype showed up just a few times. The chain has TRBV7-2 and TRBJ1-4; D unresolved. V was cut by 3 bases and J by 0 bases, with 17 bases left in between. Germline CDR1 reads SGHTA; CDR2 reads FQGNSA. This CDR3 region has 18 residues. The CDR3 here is CASSLNPAVVATNEKLFF. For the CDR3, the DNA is TGTGCCAGCAGCTTGAACCCGGCCGTAGTTGCAACTAATGAAAAACTGTTTTTT. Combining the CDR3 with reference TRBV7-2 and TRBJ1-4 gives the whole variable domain GAGVSQSPSNKVTEKGKDVELRCDPISGHTALYWYRQSLGQGLEFLIYFQGNSAPDKSGLPSDRFSAERTGGSVSTLTIQRTQQEDSAVYLCASSLNPAVVATNEKLFFGSGTQLSVL.

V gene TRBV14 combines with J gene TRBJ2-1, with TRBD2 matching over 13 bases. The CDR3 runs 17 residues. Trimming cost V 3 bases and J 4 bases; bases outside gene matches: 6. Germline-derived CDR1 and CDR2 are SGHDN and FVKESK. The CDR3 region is CASSQRLGLAGYNEQFF. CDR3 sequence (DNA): TGTGCCAGCAGCCAGAGGTTGGGACTAGCGGGGTACAATGAGCAGTTCTTC.

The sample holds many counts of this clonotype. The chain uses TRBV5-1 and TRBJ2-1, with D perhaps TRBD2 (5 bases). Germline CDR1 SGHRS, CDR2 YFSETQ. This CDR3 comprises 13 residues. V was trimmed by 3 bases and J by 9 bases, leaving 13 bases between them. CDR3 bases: TGCGCCAGCAGCTCCGGGATGGCCTTTGAGCAGTTCTTC. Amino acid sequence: CASSSGMAFEQFF.

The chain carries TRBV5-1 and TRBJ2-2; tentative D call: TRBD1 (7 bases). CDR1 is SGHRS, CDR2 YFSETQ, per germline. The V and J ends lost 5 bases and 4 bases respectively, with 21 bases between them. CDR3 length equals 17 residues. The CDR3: CASSIGAGGTTTGELFF. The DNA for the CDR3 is TGCGCCAGCAGTATCGGGGCAGGGGGGACCACCACCGGGGAGCTGTTTTTT.

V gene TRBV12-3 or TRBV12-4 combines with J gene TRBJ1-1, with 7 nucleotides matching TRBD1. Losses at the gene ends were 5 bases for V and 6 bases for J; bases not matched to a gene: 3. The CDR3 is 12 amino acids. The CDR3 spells CASSTGVSEAFF. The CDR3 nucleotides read TGTGCCAGCAGTACAGGGGTTTCTGAAGCTTTCTTT.

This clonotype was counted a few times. The CDR3 bases are TGCAGCGTTGGAATAGGGACACCCTACAATGAGCAGTTCTTC. Translating it yields CSVGIGTPYNEQFF. The chain is built from TRBV29-1 and TRBJ2-1; D might be TRBD1 (6 bases). Trimming left V 4 bases short and J 2 bases short, with 12 bases between. The germline CDR1 and CDR2 sequences are SQVTM and ANQGSEA. CDR3 size: 14 residues.

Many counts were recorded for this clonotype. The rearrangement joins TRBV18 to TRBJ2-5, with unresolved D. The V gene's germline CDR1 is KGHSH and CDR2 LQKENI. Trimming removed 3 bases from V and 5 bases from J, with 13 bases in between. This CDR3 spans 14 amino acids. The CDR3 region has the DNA TGTGCCAGCTCACCTCTGGCACGCGAGGAGACCCAGTACTTC. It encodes CASSPLAREETQYF.

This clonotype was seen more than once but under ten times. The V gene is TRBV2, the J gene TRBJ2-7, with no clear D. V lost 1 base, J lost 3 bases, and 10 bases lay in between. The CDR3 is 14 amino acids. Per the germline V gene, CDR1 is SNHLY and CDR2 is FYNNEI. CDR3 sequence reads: CASSEGWGYYEQYF. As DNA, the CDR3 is TGTGCCAGCAGTGAAGGCTGGGGTTACTACGAGCAGTACTTC.

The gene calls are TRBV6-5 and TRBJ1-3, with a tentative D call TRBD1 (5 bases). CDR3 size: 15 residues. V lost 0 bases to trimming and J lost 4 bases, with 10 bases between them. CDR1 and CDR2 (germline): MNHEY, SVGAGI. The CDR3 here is CASSYSSGWGNTIYF. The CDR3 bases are TGTGCCAGCAGTTACTCGTCAGGGTGGGGAAACACCATATATTTT.

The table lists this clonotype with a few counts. CDR3 region: CASSLLQGVNAEAFF. The CDR3 DNA reads TGTGCCAGCTCACTTTTACAGGGAGTGAATGCTGAAGCTTTCTTT. The chain uses TRBV18 and TRBJ1-1; D may be TRBD1 (6 bases). V was clipped by 4 bases and J by 6 bases, with 18 bases between them. There are 15 residues in the CDR3. Per the germline V gene, CDR1 is KGHSH and CDR2 is LQKENI. Full variable domain (outside the CDR3, taken from reference TRBV18 and TRBJ1-1): NAGVMQNPRHLVRRRGQEARLRCSPMKGHSHVYWYRQLPEEGLKFMVYLQKENIIDESGMPKERFSAEFPKEGPSILRIQQVVRGDSAAYFCASSLLQGVNAEAFFGQGTRLTVV.

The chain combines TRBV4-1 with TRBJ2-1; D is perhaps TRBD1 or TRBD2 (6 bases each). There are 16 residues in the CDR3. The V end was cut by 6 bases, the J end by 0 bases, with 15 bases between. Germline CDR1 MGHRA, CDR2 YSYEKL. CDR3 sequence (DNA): TGCGCCAGCAGTCGTTTGGGGGGCACCTCCTACAATGAGCAGTTCTTC. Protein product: CASSRLGGTSYNEQFF.

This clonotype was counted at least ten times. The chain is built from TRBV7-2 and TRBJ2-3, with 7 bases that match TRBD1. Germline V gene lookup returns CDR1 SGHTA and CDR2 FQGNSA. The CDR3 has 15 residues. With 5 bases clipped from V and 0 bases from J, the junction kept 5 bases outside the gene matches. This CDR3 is CASSTDRASTDTQYF. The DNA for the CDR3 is TGTGCCAGCAGCACCGACAGGGCTAGCACAGATACGCAGTATTTT.

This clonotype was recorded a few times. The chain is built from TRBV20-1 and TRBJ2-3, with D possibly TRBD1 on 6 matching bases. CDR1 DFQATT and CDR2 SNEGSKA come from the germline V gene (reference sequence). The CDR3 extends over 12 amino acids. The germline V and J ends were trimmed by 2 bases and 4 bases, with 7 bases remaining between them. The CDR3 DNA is TGCAGTGCTAGAAAGGGGGCAGATACGCAGTATTTT. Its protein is CSARKGADTQYF.

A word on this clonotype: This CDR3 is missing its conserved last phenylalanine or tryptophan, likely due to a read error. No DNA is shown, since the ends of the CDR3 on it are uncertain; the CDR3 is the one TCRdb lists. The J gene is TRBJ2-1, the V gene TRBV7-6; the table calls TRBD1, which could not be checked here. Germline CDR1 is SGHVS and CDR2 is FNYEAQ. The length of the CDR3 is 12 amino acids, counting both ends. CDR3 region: CASSSQTGGLLV.

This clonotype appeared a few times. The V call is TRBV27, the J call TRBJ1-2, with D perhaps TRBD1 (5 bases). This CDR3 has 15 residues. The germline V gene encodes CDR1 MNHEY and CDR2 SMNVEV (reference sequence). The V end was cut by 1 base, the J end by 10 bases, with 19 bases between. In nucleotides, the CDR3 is TGTGCCAGCAGTTTATTTAAACCGGGACTAATGGACTACACCTTC. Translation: CASSLFKPGLMDYTF.

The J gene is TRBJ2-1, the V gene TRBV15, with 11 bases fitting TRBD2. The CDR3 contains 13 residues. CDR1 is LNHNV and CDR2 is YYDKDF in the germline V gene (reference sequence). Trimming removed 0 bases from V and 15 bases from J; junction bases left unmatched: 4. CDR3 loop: CATSRDSGGAPFF. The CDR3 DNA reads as TGTGCCACCAGCAGAGATAGCGGGGGGGCTCCGTTCTTC.

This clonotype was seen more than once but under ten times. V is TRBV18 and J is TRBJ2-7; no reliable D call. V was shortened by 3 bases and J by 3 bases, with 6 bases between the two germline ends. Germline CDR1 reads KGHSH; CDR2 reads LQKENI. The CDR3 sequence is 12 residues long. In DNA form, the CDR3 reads TGTGCCAGCTCACCTGCGAACTACGAGCAGTACGTC. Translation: CASSPANYEQYV.

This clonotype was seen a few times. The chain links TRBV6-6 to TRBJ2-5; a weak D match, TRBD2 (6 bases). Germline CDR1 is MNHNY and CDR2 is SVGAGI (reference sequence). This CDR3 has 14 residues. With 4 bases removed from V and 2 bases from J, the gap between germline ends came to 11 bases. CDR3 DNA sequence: TGTGCCAGCAGTTCTGACGGGGGACAAGAGACCCAGTACTTC. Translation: CASSSDGGQETQYF.

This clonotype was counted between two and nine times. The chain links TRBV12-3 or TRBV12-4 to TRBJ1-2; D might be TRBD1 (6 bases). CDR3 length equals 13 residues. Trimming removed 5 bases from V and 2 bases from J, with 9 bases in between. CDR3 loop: CASSGGTNYGYTF. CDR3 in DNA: TGTGCCAGCAGTGGCGGGACAAACTATGGCTACACCTTC.